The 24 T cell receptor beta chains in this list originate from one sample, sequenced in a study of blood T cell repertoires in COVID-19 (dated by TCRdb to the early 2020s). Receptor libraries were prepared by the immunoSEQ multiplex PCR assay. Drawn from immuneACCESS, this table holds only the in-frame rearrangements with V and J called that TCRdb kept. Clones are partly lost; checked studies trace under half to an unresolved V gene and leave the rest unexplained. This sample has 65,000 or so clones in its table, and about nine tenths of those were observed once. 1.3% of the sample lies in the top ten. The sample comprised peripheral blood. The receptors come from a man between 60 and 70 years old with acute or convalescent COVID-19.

The CDR3 here is CSAPFRGYTF. The CDR3 DNA reads TGCAGTGCCCCGTTTCGTGGCTACACCTTC. This chain links TRBV20-1 with TRBJ1-2; no definite D call. V was trimmed by 6 bases and J by 7 bases, leaving 9 bases between them. Germline loops: CDR1 DFQATT, CDR2 SNEGSKA (reference sequence). This CDR3 contains 10 residues.

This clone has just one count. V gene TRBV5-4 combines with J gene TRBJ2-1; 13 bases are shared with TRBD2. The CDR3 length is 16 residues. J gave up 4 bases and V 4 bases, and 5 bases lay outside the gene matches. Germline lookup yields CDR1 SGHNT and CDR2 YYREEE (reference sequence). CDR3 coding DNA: TGTGCCAGCAGCCGCGGACTAGCGGGGGATTACAATGAGCAGTTCTTC. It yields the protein CASSRGLAGDYNEQFF.

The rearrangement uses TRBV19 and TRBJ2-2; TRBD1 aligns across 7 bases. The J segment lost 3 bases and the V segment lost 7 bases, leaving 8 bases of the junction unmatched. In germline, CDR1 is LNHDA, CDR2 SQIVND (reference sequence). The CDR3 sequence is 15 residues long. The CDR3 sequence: CASNSRQGYTGELFF. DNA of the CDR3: TGTGCCAGTAATTCGAGACAGGGCTACACCGGGGAGCTGTTTTTT.

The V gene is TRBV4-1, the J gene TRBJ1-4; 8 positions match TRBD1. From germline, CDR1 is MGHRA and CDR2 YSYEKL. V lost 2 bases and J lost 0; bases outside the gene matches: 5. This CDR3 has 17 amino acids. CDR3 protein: CASSQRTGLATNEKLFF. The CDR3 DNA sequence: TGCGCCAGCAGCCAAAGGACAGGGCTTGCAACTAATGAAAAACTGTTTTTT.

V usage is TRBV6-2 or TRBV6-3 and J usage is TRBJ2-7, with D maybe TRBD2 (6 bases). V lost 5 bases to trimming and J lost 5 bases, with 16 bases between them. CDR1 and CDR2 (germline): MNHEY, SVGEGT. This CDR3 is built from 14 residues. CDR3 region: CASSPTRGYHEQYF. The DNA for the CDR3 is TGTGCCAGCAGTCCAACCCGGGGGTATCACGAGCAGTACTTC.

CDR3 sequence: CASSDPRVGGNQPQHF. CDR3 nucleotides: TGCGCCAGCAGTGATCCGAGGGTTGGTGGCAATCAGCCCCAGCATTTT. This chain links TRBV10-2 with TRBJ1-5; D unresolved. Germline assignment: CDR1 WSHSY and CDR2 SAAADI. Trimming pared 3 bases from V and 2 bases from J, leaving 14 bases between. This CDR3 has 16 residues.

The CDR3 sequence is CASSFLRGLSVGELFF. In nucleotides, the CDR3 is TGTGCCAGCAGCTTTTTGCGGGGGCTATCAGTCGGGGAGCTGTTTTTT. V usage is TRBV5-6 and J usage is TRBJ2-2; tentative D call: TRBD2 (7 bases). The CDR3 covers 16 residues. In germline, CDR1 is SGHDT, CDR2 YYEEEE. V was trimmed by 2 bases and J by 7 bases, leaving 18 bases between them.

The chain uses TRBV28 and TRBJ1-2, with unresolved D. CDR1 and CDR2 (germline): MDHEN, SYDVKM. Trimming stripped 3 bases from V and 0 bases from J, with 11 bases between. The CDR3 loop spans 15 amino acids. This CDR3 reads CASSLVVTSNYGYTF. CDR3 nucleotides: TGTGCCAGCAGTTTGGTTGTCACTTCTAACTATGGCTACACCTTC.

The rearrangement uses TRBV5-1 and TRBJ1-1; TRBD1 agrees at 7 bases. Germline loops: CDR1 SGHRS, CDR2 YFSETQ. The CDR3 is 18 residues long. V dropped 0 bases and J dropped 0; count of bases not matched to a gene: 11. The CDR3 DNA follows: TGCGCCAGCAGCTTGGGGTTAGGGGGCCAAGCTCTGAACACTGAAGCTTTCTTT. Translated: CASSLGLGGQALNTEAFF. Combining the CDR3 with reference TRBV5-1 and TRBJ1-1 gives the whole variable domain KAGVTQTPRYLIKTRGQQVTLSCSPISGHRSVSWYQQTPGQGLQFLFEYFSETQRNKGNFPGRFSGRQFSNSRSEMNVSTLELGDSALYLCASSLGLGGQALNTEAFFGQGTRLTVV.

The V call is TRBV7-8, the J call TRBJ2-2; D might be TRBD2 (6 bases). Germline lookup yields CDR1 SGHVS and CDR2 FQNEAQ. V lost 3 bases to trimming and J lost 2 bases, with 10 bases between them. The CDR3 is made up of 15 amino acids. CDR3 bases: TGTGCCAGCAGCTTTACGGGGGAAAACACCGGGGAGCTGTTTTTT. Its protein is CASSFTGENTGELFF.

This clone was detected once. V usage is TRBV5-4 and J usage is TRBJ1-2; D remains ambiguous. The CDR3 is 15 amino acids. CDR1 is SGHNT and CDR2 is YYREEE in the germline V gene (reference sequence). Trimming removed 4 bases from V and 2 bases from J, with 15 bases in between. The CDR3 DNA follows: TGTGCCAGCAGCAGCCGAACGACAAGCAACTATGGCTACACCTTC. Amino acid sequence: CASSSRTTSNYGYTF.

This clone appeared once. CDR3: CATSDYQGARGKDHQPQHF. The CDR3 coding sequence is TGTGCCACCAGTGATTATCAGGGGGCGCGGGGAAAAGATCATCAGCCCCAGCATTTT. The chain combines TRBV24-1 with TRBJ1-5; 8 bases match TRBD1. The CDR3 has 19 residues. Germline CDR1 and CDR2: KGHDR and SFDVKD. Trimming removed 2 bases from V and 5 bases from J; junction bases left unmatched: 16.

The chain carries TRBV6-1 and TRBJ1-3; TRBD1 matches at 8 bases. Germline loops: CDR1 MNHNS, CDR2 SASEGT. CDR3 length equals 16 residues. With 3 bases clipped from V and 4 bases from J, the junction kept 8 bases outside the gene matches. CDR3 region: CASSEKDRVTGNTIYF. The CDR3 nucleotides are TGTGCCAGCAGTGAGAAGGACAGGGTAACGGGAAACACCATATATTTT.

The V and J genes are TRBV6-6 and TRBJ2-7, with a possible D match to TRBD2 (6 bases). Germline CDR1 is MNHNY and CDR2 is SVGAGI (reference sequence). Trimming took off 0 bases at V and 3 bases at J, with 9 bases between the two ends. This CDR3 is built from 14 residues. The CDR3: CASSYSGGYYEQYF. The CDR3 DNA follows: TGTGCCAGCAGTTACTCGGGAGGATACTACGAGCAGTACTTC.

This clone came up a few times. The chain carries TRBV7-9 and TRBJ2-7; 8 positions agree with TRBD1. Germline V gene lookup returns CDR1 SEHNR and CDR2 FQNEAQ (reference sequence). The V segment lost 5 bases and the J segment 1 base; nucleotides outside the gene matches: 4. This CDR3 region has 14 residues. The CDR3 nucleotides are TGTGCCAGCAGCCGACAGGGGATTTCCTACGAGCAGTACTTC. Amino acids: CASSRQGISYEQYF.

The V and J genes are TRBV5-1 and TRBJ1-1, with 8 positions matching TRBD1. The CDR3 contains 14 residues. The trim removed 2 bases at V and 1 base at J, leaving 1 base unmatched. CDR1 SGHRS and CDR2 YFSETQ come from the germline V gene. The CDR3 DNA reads TGCGCCAGCAGCTTCGACAGGGGGAACACTGAAGCTTTCTTT. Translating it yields CASSFDRGNTEAFF.

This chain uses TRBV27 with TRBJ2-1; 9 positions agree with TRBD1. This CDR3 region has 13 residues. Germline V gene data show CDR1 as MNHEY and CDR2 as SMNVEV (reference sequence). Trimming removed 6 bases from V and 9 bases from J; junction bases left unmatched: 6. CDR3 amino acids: CASRLQGAGEQFF. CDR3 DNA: TGTGCCAGCAGGCTACAGGGGGCCGGTGAGCAGTTCTTC.

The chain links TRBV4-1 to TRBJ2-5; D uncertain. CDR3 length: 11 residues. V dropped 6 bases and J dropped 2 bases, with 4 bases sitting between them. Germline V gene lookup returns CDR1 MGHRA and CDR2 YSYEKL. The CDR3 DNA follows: TGCGCCAGCAGTCTTCAAGAGACCCAGTACTTC. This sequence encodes CASSLQETQYF.

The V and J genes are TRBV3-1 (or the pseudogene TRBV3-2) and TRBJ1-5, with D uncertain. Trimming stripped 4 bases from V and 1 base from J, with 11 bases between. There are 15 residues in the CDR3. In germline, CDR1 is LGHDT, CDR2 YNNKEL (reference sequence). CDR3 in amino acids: CASSPRVGSNQPQHF. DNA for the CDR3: TGTGCCAGCAGCCCGCGGGTAGGGAGCAATCAGCCCCAGCATTTT.

The CDR3 here is CASSQLGGLWGTEAFF. The CDR3 DNA reads TGTGCCAGCAGCCAACTCGGGGGGCTCTGGGGCACTGAAGCTTTCTTT. The chain joins TRBV7-9 to TRBJ1-1; D perhaps matches TRBD1 (6 bases). V lost 5 bases and J lost 4, with 20 bases in between. CDR1 is SEHNR and CDR2 is FQNEAQ in the germline V gene (reference sequence). This CDR3 is 16 amino acids long.

The CDR3 loop is CASSEGRIGTYEQYF. The CDR3 DNA reads as TGCGCCAGCAGTGAAGGCAGGATCGGAACCTACGAGCAGTACTTC. The V and J genes are TRBV10-2 and TRBJ2-7, with D hard to call. With 3 bases removed from V and 2 bases from J, the gap between germline ends came to 14 bases. Germline V lookup: CDR1 WSHSY, CDR2 SAAADI. The length of the CDR3 is 15 residues.

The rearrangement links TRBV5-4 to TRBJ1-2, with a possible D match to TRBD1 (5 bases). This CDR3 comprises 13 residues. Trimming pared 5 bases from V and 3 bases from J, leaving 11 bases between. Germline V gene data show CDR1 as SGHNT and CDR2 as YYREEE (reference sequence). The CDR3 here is CASRNRQYYGYTF. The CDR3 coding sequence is TGTGCCAGCAGAAACAGACAGTACTATGGCTACACCTTC.

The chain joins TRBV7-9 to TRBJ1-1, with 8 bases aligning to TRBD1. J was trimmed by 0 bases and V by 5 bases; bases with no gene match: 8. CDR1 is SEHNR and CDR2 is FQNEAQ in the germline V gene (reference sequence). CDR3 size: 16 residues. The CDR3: CASSEGDRTMNTEAFF. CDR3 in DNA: TGTGCCAGCAGCGAGGGGGACAGGACCATGAACACTGAAGCTTTCTTT.

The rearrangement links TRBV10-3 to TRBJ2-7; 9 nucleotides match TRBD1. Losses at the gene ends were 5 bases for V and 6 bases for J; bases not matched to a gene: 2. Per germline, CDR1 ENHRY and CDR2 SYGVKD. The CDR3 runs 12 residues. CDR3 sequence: CAISRTGAEQYF. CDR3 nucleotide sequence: TGTGCCATCAGTAGGACAGGGGCCGAGCAGTACTTC.